A selection of T cell receptor beta chains follows, all from one sample in a study of blood T cell repertoires in COVID-19. Data came from immunoSEQ multiplex PCR; TCRdb stores just in-frame clones and leaves some out. The profile shows around 130,000 clones, approximately 83% of them singletons. Sequenced material: peripheral blood. Every receptor here comes from a woman aged 70-85 years with acute or convalescent COVID-19. Both conserved end residues are part of each CDR3. A D gene is named only where the DNA matches it firmly. Not every row has a clone size; where given, it reads once, few, many or a size class.

clone_size: -
v_call: TRBV12-3/TRBV12-4
d_call: -
j_call: TRBJ1-2
cdr3_nt: TGTGCCAGCAGTTTGAGGAGCGATGGCTACACCTTC
cdr3_aa: CASSLRSDGYTF

clone_size: -
v_call: TRBV19
d_call: TRBD1
j_call: TRBJ2-3
cdr3_nt: TGTGCCAGTAGTATGGGGGGACAGGGCACAGATACGCAGTATTTT
cdr3_aa: CASSMGGQGTDTQYF

clone_size: -
v_call: TRBV6-5
d_call: TRBD1
j_call: TRBJ1-2
cdr3_nt: TGTGCCAGCAGTTACCGGGACAGGGATGGCTATGGCTACACCTTC
cdr3_aa: CASSYRDRDGYGYTF

clone_size: -
v_call: TRBV6-5
d_call: -
j_call: TRBJ2-2
cdr3_nt: TGTGCCATGACCGGGACTGTGAACACCGGGGAGCTGTTTTTT
cdr3_aa: CAMTGTVNTGELFF

clone_size: -
v_call: TRBV7-3
d_call: -
j_call: TRBJ1-1
cdr3_nt: TGTGCCAGCAGCTACGACATACAGAGAACTGAAGCTTTCTTT
cdr3_aa: CASSYDIQRTEAFF

clone_size: -
v_call: TRBV7-9
d_call: -
j_call: TRBJ1-1
cdr3_nt: TGTGCCAGCAGCTTAACAGGGCTTGAAGCTTTCTTT
cdr3_aa: CASSLTGLEAFF

clone_size: -
v_call: TRBV29-1
d_call: -
j_call: TRBJ1-2
cdr3_nt: TGCAGTGAGGCAGGGCCCTATGGCTACACCTTC
cdr3_aa: CSEAGPYGYTF

clone_size: -
v_call: TRBV3-1/TRBV3-2
d_call: -
j_call: TRBJ2-7
cdr3_nt: TGTGCCAGCAGCGCGACTACCCCCTACGAGCAGTACTTC
cdr3_aa: CASSATTPYEQYF

clone_size: -
v_call: TRBV15
d_call: -
j_call: TRBJ1-2
cdr3_nt: TGTGCCACCAGCAGCCGGGGGACTAACTATGGCTACACCTTC
cdr3_aa: CATSSRGTNYGYTF

clone_size: -
v_call: TRBV7-2
d_call: -
j_call: TRBJ1-2
cdr3_nt: TGTGCCAGCAGCTTATCTCTGCAGAACTATGGCTACACCTTC
cdr3_aa: CASSLSLQNYGYTF

clone_size: once
v_call: TRBV28
d_call: -
j_call: TRBJ1-5
cdr3_nt: TGTGCCAGCAGTTTACCCCAGCGGTGGGATCAGCCCCAGCATTTT
cdr3_aa: CASSLPQRWDQPQHF

clone_size: -
v_call: TRBV11-2
d_call: TRBD1
j_call: TRBJ1-3
cdr3_nt: TGTGCCAGCAGCTTCCAGGGGGCTTTTGGAAACACCATATATTTT
cdr3_aa: CASSFQGAFGNTIYF

clone_size: -
v_call: TRBV6-1
d_call: TRBD2
j_call: TRBJ2-7
cdr3_nt: TGTGCCAGCAGTGCCGCCGGGACTAGCATTTGGCGGTCCTACGAGCAGTACTTC
cdr3_aa: CASSAAGTSIWRSYEQYF

clone_size: -
v_call: TRBV30
d_call: -
j_call: TRBJ1-5
cdr3_nt: TGTGCCTGGAGTGCGCAGGGTCATCAGCCCCAGCATTTT
cdr3_aa: CAWSAQGHQPQHF

clone_size: -
v_call: TRBV2
d_call: TRBD1
j_call: TRBJ2-1
cdr3_nt: TGTGCCAGCAGTGAAGGGACAGGGGGCTATGAGCAGTTCTTC
cdr3_aa: CASSEGTGGYEQFF

clone_size: -
v_call: TRBV4-3
d_call: TRBD2
j_call: TRBJ2-3
cdr3_nt: TGCGCCAGCAGCCCTTCCGCGGGACTAGTTACAGATACGCAGTATTTT
cdr3_aa: CASSPSAGLVTDTQYF

clone_size: -
v_call: TRBV27
d_call: TRBD1
j_call: TRBJ1-2
cdr3_nt: TGTGCCAGCAGTTCTTGGACAGGGTCTCAACATGGCTACACCTTC
cdr3_aa: CASSSWTGSQHGYTF

clone_size: -
v_call: TRBV3-1/TRBV3-2
d_call: -
j_call: TRBJ1-5
cdr3_nt: TGTGCCAGCAGCCAAAGCGCTGTTGAATATAGCAATCAGCCCCAGCATTTT
cdr3_aa: CASSQSAVEYSNQPQHF

clone_size: -
v_call: TRBV30
d_call: -
j_call: TRBJ1-2
cdr3_nt: TGTGCCTGGAGTGCAGGGAACTATGGCTACACCTTC
cdr3_aa: CAWSAGNYGYTF

clone_size: -
v_call: TRBV2
d_call: -
j_call: TRBJ2-1
cdr3_nt: TGTGCCAGCATGGGTTTGGGTATAACAGGGTCCAAATTCTTC
cdr3_aa: CASMGLGITGSKFF

clone_size: -
v_call: TRBV9
d_call: TRBD1
j_call: TRBJ1-6
cdr3_nt: TGTGCCAGCAGCTCACGACAGGGGGATTCACCCCTCCACTTT
cdr3_aa: CASSSRQGDSPLHF

clone_size: -
v_call: TRBV4-1
d_call: TRBD1
j_call: TRBJ1-6
cdr3_nt: TGCGCCAGCAGCCAGGCCGGGACAGCAAGTAATTCACCCCTCCACTTT
cdr3_aa: CASSQAGTASNSPLHF

clone_size: -
v_call: TRBV29-1
d_call: -
j_call: TRBJ1-4
cdr3_nt: TGCAGCGCCAAGGACATGCTTAATGAAAAACTGTTTTTT
cdr3_aa: CSAKDMLNEKLFF

clone_size: -
v_call: TRBV4-3
d_call: -
j_call: TRBJ1-6
cdr3_nt: TGCGCCAGCAGCCAAGATTCGGTTGGCGGCCTACCCCTCCACTTT
cdr3_aa: CASSQDSVGGLPLHF

clone_size: few
v_call: TRBV27
d_call: TRBD1
j_call: TRBJ1-6
cdr3_nt: TGTGCCAGCAGACGTACGGGACAGATTAATTCACCCCTCCACTTT
cdr3_aa: CASRRTGQINSPLHF

clone_size: -
v_call: TRBV25-1
d_call: -
j_call: TRBJ1-2
cdr3_nt: TGTGCCAGCAGATCCGAGGGGCGGGGGCGCGATTACTATGGCTACACCTTC
cdr3_aa: CASRSEGRGRDYYGYTF

clone_size: -
v_call: TRBV4-2
d_call: TRBD1
j_call: TRBJ1-1
cdr3_nt: TGTGCCAGCAGCCCACGGACAGGGGATGAAGCTTTCTTT
cdr3_aa: CASSPRTGDEAFF

clone_size: -
v_call: TRBV7-2
d_call: -
j_call: TRBJ1-2
cdr3_nt: TGTGCCAGCAGCCCGTCTTTGGTCAGAAACTATGGCTACACCTTC
cdr3_aa: CASSPSLVRNYGYTF

clone_size: -
v_call: TRBV12-3/TRBV12-4
d_call: -
j_call: TRBJ1-1
cdr3_nt: TGTGCCAGCAGTCCCCAGTTGAACACTGAAGCTTTCTTT
cdr3_aa: CASSPQLNTEAFF

clone_size: -
v_call: TRBV10-2
d_call: TRBD1
j_call: TRBJ2-2
cdr3_nt: TGCGCCAGCAGGCGGGACAGGGCCAACACCGGGGAGCTGTTTTTT
cdr3_aa: CASRRDRANTGELFF

clone_size: -
v_call: TRBV5-4
d_call: -
j_call: TRBJ2-6
cdr3_nt: TGTGCCAGCAGCTTGGTAGGGAGATCTGGGGCCAACGTCCTGACTTTC
cdr3_aa: CASSLVGRSGANVLTF

clone_size: -
v_call: TRBV19
d_call: TRBD1
j_call: TRBJ1-1
cdr3_nt: TGTGCCAGTAGTATAGATGACAGGGCTGTCGCTGAAGCTTTCTTT
cdr3_aa: CASSIDDRAVAEAFF

clone_size: -
v_call: TRBV15
d_call: TRBD1
j_call: TRBJ1-2
cdr3_nt: TGTGCCACCAGCAGATCCCGACAGGGGTTTGGCTACACCTTC
cdr3_aa: CATSRSRQGFGYTF

clone_size: -
v_call: TRBV5-6
d_call: -
j_call: TRBJ2-5
cdr3_nt: TGTGCCAGCAGCCCAGTGGGTAGCTTTAGGGAGACCCAGTACTTC
cdr3_aa: CASSPVGSFRETQYF

clone_size: -
v_call: TRBV7-2
d_call: -
j_call: TRBJ1-6
cdr3_nt: TGTGCCAGCAGCCCTACAGGGTTGAGCTCCTATAATTCACCCCTCCACTTT
cdr3_aa: CASSPTGLSSYNSPLHF

clone_size: -
v_call: TRBV5-6
d_call: -
j_call: TRBJ1-2
cdr3_nt: TGTGCCAGCAGCTTATCGGGGTTAGGCTACACCTTC
cdr3_aa: CASSLSGLGYTF

clone_size: -
v_call: TRBV11-3
d_call: TRBD2
j_call: TRBJ2-7
cdr3_nt: TGTGCCAGCAGCTCGCCGGGACTAGCGGGACTTTACGAGCAGTACTTC
cdr3_aa: CASSSPGLAGLYEQYF

clone_size: -
v_call: TRBV7-9
d_call: TRBD1
j_call: TRBJ1-1
cdr3_nt: TGTGCCAGCAGCTCGCAGGGGGCCGACACTGAAGCTTTCTTT
cdr3_aa: CASSSQGADTEAFF

clone_size: once
v_call: TRBV5-4
d_call: -
j_call: TRBJ1-1
cdr3_nt: TGTGCCAGCAGCCGGGGGGAGACTGAAGCTTTCTTT
cdr3_aa: CASSRGETEAFF

clone_size: -
v_call: TRBV7-8
d_call: TRBD1
j_call: TRBJ1-2
cdr3_nt: TGTGCCAGCAGCGTCGGACAGGGGTTGAGGGACGACCACTATGGCTACACCTTC
cdr3_aa: CASSVGQGLRDDHYGYTF

clone_size: -
v_call: TRBV5-4
d_call: TRBD2
j_call: TRBJ2-1
cdr3_nt: TGTGCCAGCAGCTCTTTGGGGCTAGCGGGGGATGGTAAGCAGTTCTTC
cdr3_aa: CASSSLGLAGDGKQFF

clone_size: -
v_call: TRBV19
d_call: -
j_call: TRBJ2-3
cdr3_nt: TGTGCCAGTCGGGCCGACAGAAAAACAGATACGCAGTATTTT
cdr3_aa: CASRADRKTDTQYF

clone_size: -
v_call: TRBV27
d_call: TRBD1
j_call: TRBJ2-1
cdr3_nt: TGTGCCAGCAGTTCCGGGACAGAATTCTACAATGAGCAGTTCTTC
cdr3_aa: CASSSGTEFYNEQFF

clone_size: -
v_call: TRBV5-4
d_call: TRBD1
j_call: TRBJ2-3
cdr3_nt: TGTGCCAGCAGCTCGGGCAGGGGGCGCCAAGATACGCAGTATTTT
cdr3_aa: CASSSGRGRQDTQYF

clone_size: -
v_call: TRBV6-5
d_call: -
j_call: TRBJ2-3
cdr3_nt: TGTGCCAGCAGTCCCATCGGAGGGGATACGCAGTATTTT
cdr3_aa: CASSPIGGDTQYF

clone_size: -
v_call: TRBV12-3/TRBV12-4
d_call: TRBD2
j_call: TRBJ2-5
cdr3_nt: TGTGCCAGCAGCGGGGGGAATCATGAGACCCAGTACTTC
cdr3_aa: CASSGGNHETQYF

clone_size: -
v_call: TRBV2
d_call: -
j_call: TRBJ1-1
cdr3_nt: TGTGCCAGCAGGTACAGGTTCATGAACACTGAAGCTTTCTTT
cdr3_aa: CASRYRFMNTEAFF